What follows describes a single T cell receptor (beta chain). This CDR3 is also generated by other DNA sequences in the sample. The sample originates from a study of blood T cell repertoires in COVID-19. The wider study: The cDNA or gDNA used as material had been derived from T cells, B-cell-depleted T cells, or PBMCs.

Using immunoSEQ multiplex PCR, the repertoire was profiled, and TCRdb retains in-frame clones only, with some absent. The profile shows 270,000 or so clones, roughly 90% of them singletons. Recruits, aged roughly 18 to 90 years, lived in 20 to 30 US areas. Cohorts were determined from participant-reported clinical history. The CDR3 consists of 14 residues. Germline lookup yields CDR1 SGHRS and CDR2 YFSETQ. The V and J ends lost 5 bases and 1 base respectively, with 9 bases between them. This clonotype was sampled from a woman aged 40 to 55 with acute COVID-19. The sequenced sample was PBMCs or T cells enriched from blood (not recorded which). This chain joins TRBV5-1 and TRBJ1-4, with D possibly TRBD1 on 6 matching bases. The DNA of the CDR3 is TGCGCCAGCAGGGAAGGGGGAACTAATGAAAAACTGTTTTTT. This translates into CASREGGTNEKLFF.